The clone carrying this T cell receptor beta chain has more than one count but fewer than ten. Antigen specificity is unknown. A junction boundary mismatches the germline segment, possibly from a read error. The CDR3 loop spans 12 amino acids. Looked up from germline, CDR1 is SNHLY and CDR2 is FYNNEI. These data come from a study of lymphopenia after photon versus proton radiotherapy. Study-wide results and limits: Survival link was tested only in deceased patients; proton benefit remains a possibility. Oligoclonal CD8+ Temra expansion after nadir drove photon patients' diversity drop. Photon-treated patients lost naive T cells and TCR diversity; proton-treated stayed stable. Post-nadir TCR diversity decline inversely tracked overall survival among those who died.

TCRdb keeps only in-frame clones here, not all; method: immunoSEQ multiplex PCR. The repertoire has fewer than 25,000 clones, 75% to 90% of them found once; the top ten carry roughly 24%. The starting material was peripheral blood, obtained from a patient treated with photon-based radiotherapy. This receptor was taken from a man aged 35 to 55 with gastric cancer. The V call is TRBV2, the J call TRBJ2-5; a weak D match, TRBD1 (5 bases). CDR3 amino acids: CASSEGVETQYF. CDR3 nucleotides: TGTGCCAGCAGCGAAGGGGTGGAGACCCAGTACTTC.